This is a list of T cell receptor beta chains from one sample in a study of shared clonotypes between healthy human individuals. The repertoire was sequenced with immunoSEQ multiplex PCR; TCRdb's copy has only in-frame clones and lacks some. The sample records some 2,100,000 clones, under 95% being singletons. The sequenced sample was naive CD8+ T cells from PBMCs. The receptors stem from a man in his late teens or twenties in good health. Some clones in this sample may be carry-over from other donors' samples. The CDR3 runs from the conserved cysteine through the conserved F or W. The D gene is left open where the match is weak. Size is stated for part of the rows, as once, few or many counts, or as a class when the clone is expanded.

d_call: TRBD1
clone_size: once
j_call: TRBJ2-7
v_call: TRBV27
cdr3_aa: CATLGQGSNEQYF
cdr3_nt: TGTGCCACCCTGGGACAGGGCAGCAACGAGCAGTACTTC

d_call: .
clone_size: .
j_call: TRBJ2-3
v_call: TRBV4-1
cdr3_aa: CASSQGLSSGSAQYF
cdr3_nt: TGCGCCAGCAGCCAAGGTCTCTCTTCCGGGAGTGCGCAGTATTTT

d_call: TRBD1
clone_size: .
j_call: TRBJ2-7
v_call: TRBV7-9
cdr3_aa: CASSYPGQGYEQYF
cdr3_nt: TGTGCCAGCAGCTACCCGGGACAGGGTTACGAGCAGTACTTC

d_call: .
clone_size: .
j_call: TRBJ2-7
v_call: TRBV7-9
cdr3_aa: CASSPSPAHEQYF
cdr3_nt: TGTGCCAGCAGCCCCAGCCCCGCGCACGAGCAGTACTTC

d_call: .
clone_size: .
j_call: TRBJ2-1
v_call: TRBV28
cdr3_aa: CASSDRDGGALGEQFF
cdr3_nt: TGTGCCAGCAGTGACCGTGATGGGGGGGCGCTAGGTGAGCAGTTCTTC

d_call: .
clone_size: .
j_call: TRBJ2-3
v_call: TRBV7-2
cdr3_aa: CASSSPPLRGALEDTQYF
cdr3_nt: TGTGCCAGCAGCTCTCCCCCACTTCGCGGGGCCCTTGAGGATACGCAGTATTTT

d_call: TRBD2
clone_size: .
j_call: TRBJ2-7
v_call: TRBV7-9
cdr3_aa: CASRGKPGLAGDDYEQYF
cdr3_nt: TGTGCCAGCAGGGGGAAACCGGGACTAGCGGGAGATGACTACGAGCAGTACTTC

d_call: .
clone_size: .
j_call: TRBJ1-2
v_call: TRBV9
cdr3_aa: CASSSYGGYTF
cdr3_nt: TGTGCCAGCAGCTCGTACGGTGGCTACACCTTC

d_call: .
clone_size: .
j_call: TRBJ1-2
v_call: TRBV6-1
cdr3_aa: CASSEGADYGYTF
cdr3_nt: TGTGCCAGCAGTGAAGGGGCGGACTATGGCTACACCTTC

d_call: .
clone_size: .
j_call: TRBJ2-2
v_call: TRBV11-2
cdr3_aa: CASSHPGTRTGELFF
cdr3_nt: TGTGCCAGCAGCCACCCCGGGACACGGACCGGGGAGCTGTTTTTT

d_call: TRBD1
clone_size: .
j_call: TRBJ2-7
v_call: TRBV29-1
cdr3_aa: CSVQGQGHRESYEQYF
cdr3_nt: TGCAGCGTTCAAGGACAGGGTCACAGGGAATCCTACGAGCAGTACTTC

d_call: .
clone_size: once
j_call: TRBJ1-1
v_call: TRBV9
cdr3_aa: CASSVVPGGGTEAFF
cdr3_nt: TGTGCCAGCAGCGTAGTCCCCGGGGGTGGGACTGAAGCTTTCTTT

d_call: .
clone_size: .
j_call: TRBJ2-6
v_call: TRBV9
cdr3_aa: CASSVASGPGANVLTF
cdr3_nt: TGTGCCAGCAGCGTAGCGTCTGGGCCTGGGGCCAACGTCCTGACTTTC

d_call: TRBD2
clone_size: .
j_call: TRBJ2-1
v_call: TRBV19
cdr3_aa: CASSIASGSHGEQFF
cdr3_nt: TGTGCCAGTAGTATTGCTAGCGGGTCGCACGGTGAGCAGTTCTTC

d_call: .
clone_size: few
j_call: TRBJ1-2
v_call: TRBV28
cdr3_aa: CASSFGLGAGYTF
cdr3_nt: TGTGCCAGCAGTTTCGGGTTGGGGGCTGGCTACACCTTC

d_call: .
clone_size: .
j_call: TRBJ2-6
v_call: TRBV9
cdr3_aa: CASSVGGGRGANNNVLTF
cdr3_nt: TGTGCCAGCAGCGTAGGAGGCGGACGGGGTGCCAACAACAACGTCCTGACTTTC

d_call: .
clone_size: .
j_call: TRBJ1-2
v_call: TRBV29-1
cdr3_aa: CSVEEIYGYTF
cdr3_nt: TGCAGCGTTGAGGAGATCTATGGCTACACCTTC

d_call: .
clone_size: .
j_call: TRBJ1-2
v_call: TRBV18
cdr3_aa: CASSPPRPGYGYTF
cdr3_nt: TGTGCCAGCTCACCACCGCGGCCTGGCTATGGCTACACCTTC

d_call: TRBD1
clone_size: .
j_call: TRBJ2-6
v_call: TRBV19
cdr3_aa: CASSMDREGPGANVLTF
cdr3_nt: TGTGCCAGTAGTATGGACAGGGAAGGCCCTGGGGCCAACGTCCTGACTTTC

d_call: TRBD2
clone_size: .
j_call: TRBJ2-1
v_call: TRBV27
cdr3_aa: CASSFLTTAGAGSEQFF
cdr3_nt: TGTGCCAGCAGTTTTTTGACCACGGCGGGAGCCGGGAGTGAGCAGTTCTTC

d_call: TRBD1
clone_size: .
j_call: TRBJ1-1
v_call: TRBV28
cdr3_aa: CASRRQGSNTEAFF
cdr3_nt: TGTGCCAGCAGGAGACAGGGTTCGAACACTGAAGCTTTCTTT

d_call: .
clone_size: .
j_call: TRBJ2-2
v_call: TRBV19
cdr3_aa: CASSFPGMYGGELFF
cdr3_nt: TGTGCCAGTAGTTTTCCAGGGATGTATGGCGGGGAGCTGTTTTTT

d_call: .
clone_size: once
j_call: TRBJ2-1
v_call: TRBV7-9
cdr3_aa: CASSSSGLRYNEQFF
cdr3_nt: TGTGCCAGCAGCTCGAGTGGACTGAGGTACAATGAGCAGTTCTTC

d_call: .
clone_size: .
j_call: TRBJ2-7
v_call: TRBV21-1
cdr3_aa: CARGGTKAYEQYF
cdr3_nt: TGTGCCAGGGGGGGGACTAAGGCCTACGAGCAGTACTTC

d_call: .
clone_size: .
j_call: TRBJ1-2
v_call: TRBV4-3
cdr3_aa: CASSQDLRVGAQRTNYGYTF
cdr3_nt: TGCGCCAGCAGCCAAGATCTCCGGGTAGGGGCGCAAAGAACTAACTATGGCTACACCTTC

d_call: .
clone_size: few
j_call: TRBJ1-1
v_call: TRBV6-5
cdr3_aa: CASSYGTTEAFF
cdr3_nt: TGTGCCAGCAGTTACGGGACCACTGAAGCTTTCTTT

d_call: TRBD1
clone_size: .
j_call: TRBJ2-1
v_call: TRBV7-3
cdr3_aa: CASSPGGHNEQFF
cdr3_nt: TGTGCCAGCAGCCCAGGGGGCCACAATGAGCAGTTCTTC

d_call: .
clone_size: .
j_call: TRBJ1-5
v_call: TRBV28
cdr3_aa: CASSFPQVGQPQHF
cdr3_nt: TGTGCCAGCAGTTTCCCCCAAGTGGGTCAGCCCCAGCATTTT

d_call: .
clone_size: .
j_call: TRBJ2-1
v_call: TRBV9
cdr3_aa: CASSAHGGGEEQFF
cdr3_nt: TGTGCCAGCAGCGCCCATGGGGGCGGTGAGGAGCAGTTCTTC

d_call: .
clone_size: .
j_call: TRBJ2-7
v_call: TRBV29-1
cdr3_aa: CSVSGVADSWEQYF
cdr3_nt: TGCAGCGTTTCCGGAGTAGCGGATTCTTGGGAGCAGTACTTC

d_call: TRBD1
clone_size: .
j_call: TRBJ1-1
v_call: TRBV5-1
cdr3_aa: CASSLRGRDTEAFF
cdr3_nt: TGCGCCAGCAGCTTAAGGGGGCGAGACACTGAAGCTTTCTTT

d_call: TRBD2
clone_size: .
j_call: TRBJ2-1
v_call: TRBV11-1
cdr3_aa: CASSLLRSSGRRDEQFF
cdr3_nt: TGTGCCAGCAGCTTATTAAGGTCTAGCGGGAGGAGGGATGAGCAGTTCTTC